The clone carrying this TCR beta chain was recorded at least ten times. The target antigen is unknown. The CDR3 length is 14 residues. V gave up 4 bases and J gave up 7 bases; unmatched junction bases: 10. CDR1 and CDR2 (germline): SGDLS, YYNGEE. The data were obtained in a study of CD8+CD57+ T cells in acquired aplastic anemia. About the study: The study obtained an average of around 3.4 ug of DNA from sorted CD4+ and CD8+ cells. Regarding the study as a whole: No significant patient-versus-control difference appeared in CD8+ Simpson's diversity.

It was genomic DNA that served as the template for profiling TCR beta VDJ and CDR3. MiXCR was run by TCRdb on the reads, yielding one entry per CDR3 protein. The sample consists of around 200,000 distinct CDR3 sequences, around 50% of them appearing once. Previously, flow cytometry had revealed CD8+CD57+ cell expansion in the patients chosen for sequencing. All participating patients were living with severe acquired aplastic anemia. At the time of blood sampling, patients had not yet received any therapy. Sequencing input: sorted CD4+, CD8+, or CD8+CD57+ T cells (not recorded which) from PBMCs. This sequence originates from a human donor with aplastic anemia. V gene TRBV9 combines with J gene TRBJ1-1; TRBD1 aligns across 7 bases. CDR3 nucleotide sequence: TGTGCCAGCAGCCCAGGACAGGTTGACGGTGAAGCTTTCTTT. It encodes CASSPGQVDGEAFF.